These 31 T cell receptor beta chains originate from one sample sequenced in a study of blood T cell repertoires in COVID-19. The repertoire was sequenced with immunoSEQ multiplex PCR; TCRdb's copy has only in-frame clones and lacks some. The sample carries a few hundred thousand clones, 90% recorded once. Sequencing input: PBMCs or T cells enriched from blood (not recorded which). These receptors all stem from a man aged 18-30 years who had recovered from COVID-19.

V and J are TRBV3-1 (or the pseudogene TRBV3-2) and TRBJ2-4, with TRBD2 matching 10 bases. V lost 2 bases to trimming and J lost 0 bases; unmatched junction nucleotides: 1. This CDR3 has 16 amino acids. Germline CDR1 is LGHDT and CDR2 is YNNKEL (reference sequence). The CDR3 DNA follows: TGTGCCAGCAGCCAAAGCGGGAGGGTAGCCAAAAACATTCAGTACTTC. Translated, it gives CASSQSGRVAKNIQYF.

This chain links TRBV27 with TRBJ1-2; D is perhaps TRBD1 (6 bases). CDR3 size: 14 residues. The germline V and J ends were trimmed by 5 bases and 4 bases, with 14 bases remaining between them. Germline V CDR1 and CDR2: MNHEY, SMNVEV (reference sequence). The CDR3 is CASSQKTGAYGYTF. CDR3 DNA: TGTGCCAGCAGTCAAAAGACAGGCGCCTATGGCTACACCTTC.

There are a few counts of this clone. This rearrangement joins TRBV19 to TRBJ1-6; 7 bases line up with TRBD1. The CDR3 covers 14 residues. V lost 3 bases to trimming and J lost 10 bases; unmatched junction nucleotides: 6. Germline CDR1 LNHDA, CDR2 SQIVND (reference sequence). CDR3 residues: CASSIATGESPLHF. CDR3 nucleotide sequence: TGTGCCAGTAGTATTGCCACAGGGGAATCACCCCTCCACTTT.

A remark on this clone: This CDR3 is also generated by other DNA sequences in the sample. The chain employs TRBV30 and TRBJ1-1; D uncertain. CDR1 GTSNPN and CDR2 SVGIG come from the germline V gene (reference sequence). CDR3 length: 13 residues. V was cut by 0 bases and J by 3 bases, with 8 bases left in between. CDR3: CAWSVLRDTEAFF. For the CDR3, the DNA is TGTGCCTGGAGTGTACTCCGTGACACTGAAGCTTTCTTT. Full variable domain (remainder filled in from reference TRBV30 and TRBJ1-1): SQTIHQWPATLVQPVGSPLSLECTVEGTSNPNLYWYRQAAGRGLQLLFYSVGIGQISSEVPQNLSASRPQDRQFILSSKKLLLSDSGFYLCAWSVLRDTEAFFGQGTRLTVV.

This rearrangement joins TRBV4-1 to TRBJ2-3; possibly TRBD2 for D (5 bases). Trimming shortened V by 4 bases and J by 2 bases, and 16 bases separated the two germline ends. The CDR3 covers 16 residues. CDR1 MGHRA and CDR2 YSYEKL come from the germline V gene. The CDR3: CASSPVFSGDTDTQYF. In DNA, the CDR3 is TGCGCCAGCAGCCCAGTATTCAGCGGTGACACAGATACGCAGTATTTT.

CDR3 DNA: TGTGCCAGCAGCCCCGGACAGGGCGACCCTTATCAGCCCCAGCATTTT. Amino acids: CASSPGQGDPYQPQHF. V is TRBV3-1 (or the pseudogene TRBV3-2) and J is TRBJ1-5, with 8 bases fitting TRBD1. CDR1 and CDR2 (germline): LGHDT, YNNKEL (reference sequence). This CDR3 has 16 amino acids. Trimming cost V 4 bases and J 5 bases; bases outside gene matches: 10.

The J gene is TRBJ1-5, the V gene TRBV2; 9 bases map to TRBD1. The junction had 3 bases not matched to a gene; V was cut back by 5 bases and J by 7 bases. The CDR3 extends over 13 amino acids. Germline V gene data show CDR1 as SNHLY and CDR2 as FYNNEI. The CDR3 loop is CASSTGTGQPQHF. CDR3 coding DNA: TGTGCCAGCAGTACCGGGACAGGGCAGCCCCAGCATTTT.

The chain employs TRBV6-5 and TRBJ2-3; 7 bases agree with TRBD2. Trimming cost V 10 bases and J 1 base; bases outside gene matches: 2. CDR1 MNHEY and CDR2 SVGAGI come from the germline V gene. The CDR3 spans 12 residues. The CDR3 spells CAIRGGTDTQYF. DNA for the CDR3: TGTGCCATCCGGGGGGGCACAGATACGCAGTATTTT.

In nucleotides, the CDR3 is TGCGCCAGCAGCCCCGGGACTGGTAACAATGAGCAGTTCTTC. It codes for CASSPGTGNNEQFF. The genes are TRBV5-1 and TRBJ2-1; tentatively, D is TRBD2 (6 bases). The CDR3 is made up of 14 amino acids. Germline CDR1 reads SGHRS; CDR2 reads YFSETQ. Between the trimmed V and J ends, which lost 4 bases and 5 bases, there was a span of 13 bases.

The rearrangement links TRBV2 to TRBJ2-5; D is unclear. V was shortened by 7 bases and J by 2 bases, with 11 bases between the two germline ends. Germline V gives CDR1 SNHLY, CDR2 FYNNEI. This CDR3 has 13 residues. Written as DNA, the CDR3 is TGTGCCAGCATTCGAACCAGACAAGAGACCCAGTACTTC. It encodes CASIRTRQETQYF.

The chain joins TRBV11-2 to TRBJ1-1, with D hard to call. CDR3 length equals 11 residues. V lost 6 bases and J 7 bases, leaving 9 bases between the germline ends. The germline V gene encodes CDR1 SGHAT and CDR2 FQNNGV. CDR3 bases: TGTGCCAGCAGATATATAGATGAAGCTTTCTTT. Amino acid sequence: CASRYIDEAFF.

V and J are TRBV7-8 and TRBJ1-2; D ambiguous. Germline V lookup: CDR1 SGHVS, CDR2 FQNEAQ. With 5 bases removed from V and 4 bases from J, the gap between germline ends came to 20 bases. The CDR3 totals 16 residues. The CDR3, as DNA: TGTGCCAGCAGCATTCGGCGCGGGGAGGAGATCTATGGCTACACCTTC. As protein: CASSIRRGEEIYGYTF.

This CDR3 reads CASSEIRVLLNTEAFF. The CDR3 DNA is TGTGCCAGCAGTGAAATCAGGGTCCTGTTGAACACTGAAGCTTTCTTT. The chain couples TRBV6-1 to TRBJ1-1, with D maybe TRBD1 (5 bases). This CDR3 contains 16 residues. Germline lookup yields CDR1 MNHNS and CDR2 SASEGT. The germline V and J ends were trimmed by 2 bases and 0 bases, with 13 bases remaining between them.

The chain combines TRBV6-4 with TRBJ1-6; D is uncertain. Germline V gene lookup returns CDR1 MRHNA and CDR2 SNTAGT. This CDR3 region has 13 residues. The V end was cut by 6 bases, the J end by 7 bases, with 10 bases between. CDR3 DNA: TGTGCCAGCAGACAGACCCTAAATTCACCCCTCCACTTT. Its protein is CASRQTLNSPLHF.

This chain's CDR3 is CAWGQPGQPQHF. The DNA of the CDR3 is TGTGCCTGGGGGCAGCCAGGTCAGCCCCAGCATTTT. This chain connects TRBV30 to TRBJ1-5; D uncertain. In germline, CDR1 is GTSNPN, CDR2 SVGIG (reference sequence). Trimming removed 5 bases at V and 6 bases at J, with 11 bases between. The CDR3 extends over 12 amino acids.

J is TRBJ2-3 and V is TRBV9, with 8 bases that match TRBD1. CDR1 SGDLS and CDR2 YYNGEE come from the germline V gene. The CDR3 length is 15 residues. The trim removed 3 bases at V and 3 bases at J, leaving 6 bases unmatched. CDR3 coding DNA: TGTGCCAGCAGCGCAGGGGGCGGGTTGACAGATACGCAGTATTTT. This translates into CASSAGGGLTDTQYF.

The rearrangement joins TRBV29-1 to TRBJ2-7; perhaps TRBD1 as D (5 bases). V lost 1 base, J lost 6 bases, and 13 bases lay in between. This CDR3 has 13 residues. The germline V gene encodes CDR1 SQVTM and CDR2 ANQGSEA. CDR3 region: CSVEGQGPGEQYF. CDR3 nucleotides: TGCAGCGTTGAAGGCCAGGGTCCAGGCGAGCAGTACTTC.

The chain links TRBV5-3 to TRBJ1-3; 8 positions agree with TRBD1. TRBV5-3 is recorded as an ORF, its role being uncertain. Trimming removed 9 bases from V and 4 bases from J; junction bases left unmatched: 9. The CDR3 covers 14 residues. CDR3 protein: CATLDRGYGNTIYF. In nucleotides, the CDR3 is TGTGCCACCCTCGACAGGGGCTACGGAAACACCATATATTTT.

This clone was seen once. The chain has TRBV28 and TRBJ1-6; D gene uncertain. The germline V gene encodes CDR1 MDHEN and CDR2 SYDVKM. With 4 bases removed from V and 0 bases from J, the gap between germline ends came to 16 bases. This CDR3 comprises 18 residues. DNA for the CDR3: TGTGCCAGCAGTTCATACAGCTTCCAAGGCTCCTATAATTCACCCCTCCACTTT. Translated, it gives CASSSYSFQGSYNSPLHF.

The rearrangement joins TRBV3-1 (or the pseudogene TRBV3-2) to TRBJ2-7; perhaps TRBD2 as D (6 bases). The CDR3 sequence is 14 residues long. V lost 1 base, J lost 4 bases, and 11 bases lay in between. Per germline, CDR1 LGHDT and CDR2 YNNKEL (reference sequence). DNA of the CDR3: TGTGCCAGCAGCCAAGCGCATCGGGGGTACGAGCAGTACTTC. Its translation: CASSQAHRGYEQYF.

The CDR3 loop reads CASSSRGIGTEAFF. The CDR3 nucleotides are TGTGCCAGCAGCTCCAGGGGGATAGGCACTGAAGCTTTCTTT. The J gene is TRBJ1-1, the V gene TRBV11-2; 7 bases line up with TRBD1. V trimming: 4 bases; J trimming: 4 bases; junction bases outside the gene matches: 6. This CDR3 region has 14 residues. Germline values: CDR1 SGHAT, CDR2 FQNNGV.

The chain carries TRBV28 and TRBJ1-2; TRBD1 is a possible D gene (5 bases). V lost 6 bases and J lost 7, with 18 bases in between. Germline V CDR1 and CDR2: MDHEN, SYDVKM. The length of the CDR3 is 14 residues. In nucleotides, the CDR3 is TGTGCCAGCAGCTGGTTGGGCAGGGCGGTTGGCTACACCTTC. Protein sequence: CASSWLGRAVGYTF.

The chain combines TRBV6-1 with TRBJ1-1; D not resolved. The germline gives CDR1 MNHNS, CDR2 SASEGT. This CDR3 comprises 13 residues. Between the trimmed V and J ends, which lost 2 bases and 1 base, there was a span of 5 bases. CDR3 sequence: CASSESQNTEAFF. CDR3 sequence (DNA): TGTGCCAGCAGTGAATCACAGAACACTGAAGCTTTCTTT.

This chain connects TRBV20-1 to TRBJ2-1; the D gene is possibly TRBD2 (6 bases). This CDR3 region has 14 residues. V shed 3 bases and J shed 4 bases, with 13 bases lying between them. Germline CDR1 and CDR2: DFQATT and SNEGSKA (reference sequence). CDR3 sequence: CSASGGITYNEQFF. DNA for the CDR3: TGCAGTGCTAGTGGCGGGATAACTTACAATGAGCAGTTCTTC.

The chain recombines TRBV4-2 with TRBJ2-1, with TRBD2 matching 9 bases. V lost 6 bases to trimming and J lost 15 bases; unmatched junction nucleotides: 6. The germline CDR1 and CDR2 sequences are LGHNA and YNFKEQ. This CDR3 has 11 amino acids. In DNA form, the CDR3 reads TGTGCCAGCAGTCTAAGCGGGAGGCGGTTCTTC. Protein sequence: CASSLSGRRFF.

The rearrangement uses TRBV5-4 and TRBJ2-2, with 9 bases matching TRBD2. The trim removed 3 bases at V and 4 bases at J, leaving 7 bases unmatched. Germline values: CDR1 SGHNT, CDR2 YYREEE (reference sequence). The CDR3 consists of 16 residues. CDR3 sequence reads: CASSSQSGGTTGELFF. In DNA form, the CDR3 reads TGTGCCAGCAGCTCTCAAAGCGGGGGGACCACCGGGGAGCTGTTTTTT.

The chain combines TRBV4-1 with TRBJ1-1, with TRBD1 as a possible D gene (6 bases). CDR3 length: 15 amino acids. Trimming left V 2 bases short and J 1 base short, with 11 bases between. Germline CDR1 and CDR2: MGHRA and YSYEKL. CDR3 amino acids: CASSQPSRGNTEAFF. Here the CDR3 DNA reads TGCGCCAGCAGCCAACCCTCCAGGGGGAACACTGAAGCTTTCTTT.

V and J are TRBV29-1 and TRBJ2-1, with 8 bases aligning to TRBD2. The CDR3 runs to 14 residues. The germline gives CDR1 SQVTM, CDR2 ANQGSEA. The V and J ends lost 0 bases and 6 bases, in that order; junction bases with no gene match: 4. CDR3 amino acids: CSVEDGRALNEQFF. The CDR3, as DNA: TGCAGCGTTGAAGACGGGAGGGCCCTCAATGAGCAGTTCTTC.

The V gene is TRBV4-2, the J gene TRBJ2-7; possibly TRBD2 for D (6 bases). In germline, CDR1 is LGHNA, CDR2 YNFKEQ. The CDR3 is 15 residues long. V gave up 1 base and J gave up 4 bases, with 14 bases separating them. The CDR3 protein is CASSQGIAERYEQYF. The CDR3 DNA follows: TGTGCCAGCAGCCAAGGGATAGCGGAGAGATACGAGCAGTACTTC.

The V and J genes are TRBV10-3 and TRBJ1-1; maybe TRBD1 (6 bases). V was trimmed by 6 bases and J by 5 bases, leaving 16 bases between them. Germline-derived CDR1 and CDR2 are ENHRY and SYGVKD. This CDR3 has 14 amino acids. The CDR3 coding sequence is TGTGCCATCAGGACCGAGGGGGTTAGTACTGAAGCTTTCTTT. This sequence encodes CAIRTEGVSTEAFF.

This chain uses TRBV7-2 with TRBJ2-1; unclear D gene. V was shortened by 2 bases and J by 0 bases, with 8 bases between the two germline ends. The CDR3 is 15 amino acids. Germline CDR1 SGHTA, CDR2 FQGNSA. CDR3 DNA sequence: TGTGCCAGCAGCTTATTCGGGTTCTCCTACAATGAGCAGTTCTTC. Amino acids: CASSLFGFSYNEQFF.